What follows are 8 T cell receptor beta chains derived from one specimen sequenced in a study of shared clonotypes between healthy human individuals. The data were produced by immunoSEQ multiplex PCR, yet TCRdb's version contains in-frame clones alone and is incomplete. The sample contains 950,000 to 1,100,000 clones, approximately 80% of which appear only once. Sequenced input: memory CD4+ T cells from PBMCs. Subset reported: CD45RA-negative fraction. These receptors were obtained from a man aged 18 to 29 in good health. Some clones in this sample may be carry-over from other donors' samples.

V usage is TRBV28 and J usage is TRBJ1-2; D is unclear. This CDR3 has 9 amino acids. V lost 8 bases, J lost 7 bases, and 5 bases lay in between. Germline CDR1 and CDR2: MDHEN and SYDVKM. CDR3 loop: CASGSGYTF. The DNA for the CDR3 is TGTGCCAGCGGCAGTGGCTACACCTTC.

The V gene is TRBV29-1, the J gene TRBJ2-1; D unresolved. The CDR3 contains 12 residues. Deletions cut 2 bases from V and 4 bases from J, with 6 bases between. In germline, CDR1 is SQVTM, CDR2 ANQGSEA. This chain's CDR3 is CSVEWSYNEQFF. The CDR3 nucleotides are TGCAGCGTTGAATGGTCATACAATGAGCAGTTCTTC.

The V gene is TRBV7-9, the J gene TRBJ2-3; 8 bases agree with TRBD1. J gave up 4 bases and V 5 bases, and 5 bases lay outside the gene matches. The CDR3 has 14 amino acids. Per the germline V gene, CDR1 is SEHNR and CDR2 is FQNEAQ (reference sequence). Written as DNA, the CDR3 is TGTGCCAGCAGCCAAGACAGGGGCTCAGATACGCAGTATTTT. This encodes CASSQDRGSDTQYF.

This sequence joins TRBV19 and TRBJ2-1; 8 nucleotides line up with TRBD2. This CDR3 is 14 amino acids long. Germline CDR1 is LNHDA and CDR2 is SQIVND (reference sequence). After removal of 7 bases from V and 7 bases from J, the junction contained 9 bases not matched to a gene. The CDR3: CASTGSSGRNEQFF. The CDR3 DNA follows: TGTGCCAGTACTGGGTCTAGCGGGCGGAATGAGCAGTTCTTC.

The gene calls are TRBV28 and TRBJ1-1; D gene uncertain. Trimming removed 8 bases at V and 1 base at J, with 17 bases between. This CDR3 contains 15 residues. Per the germline V gene, CDR1 is MDHEN and CDR2 is SYDVKM. CDR3 sequence reads: CASDSTGRGNTEAFF. CDR3 DNA sequence: TGTGCCAGCGACTCGACTGGGCGGGGGAACACTGAAGCTTTCTTT.

The chain couples TRBV15 to TRBJ2-7, with 8 bases that match TRBD1. Per germline, CDR1 LNHNV and CDR2 YYDKDF (reference sequence). The trim removed 1 base at V and 6 bases at J, leaving 11 bases unmatched. The CDR3 is 16 amino acids. CDR3 DNA: TGTGCCACCAGCAGAGTGTTGGGCAGGACAGGGTCCGAGCAGTACTTC. Translating gives CATSRVLGRTGSEQYF.

This clone was detected only a few times. This sequence is one base from a far larger clone and is likely a read error. This sample also contains other DNA sequences that code for the same CDR3. The V and J genes are TRBV5-1 and TRBJ2-5; D remains unclear. The end of the DNA is better explained by TRBJ2-7, so the J call may be wrong. Germline V gene data show CDR1 as SGHRS and CDR2 as YFSETQ. The CDR3 length is 11 residues. CDR3 loop: CASSSTYEQYF. Here the CDR3 DNA reads TGCGCCAGCAGCTCCACCTACGAGCAGTACTTC.

The chain recombines TRBV6-5 with TRBJ1-5, with D uncertain. V was pared by 0 bases and J by 2 bases, with 8 bases between. Looked up from germline, CDR1 is MNHEY and CDR2 is SVGAGI. The CDR3 extends over 15 amino acids. The CDR3 sequence is CASSYSRYGNQPQHF. For the CDR3, the DNA is TGTGCCAGCAGTTACTCACGGTATGGCAATCAGCCCCAGCATTTT.